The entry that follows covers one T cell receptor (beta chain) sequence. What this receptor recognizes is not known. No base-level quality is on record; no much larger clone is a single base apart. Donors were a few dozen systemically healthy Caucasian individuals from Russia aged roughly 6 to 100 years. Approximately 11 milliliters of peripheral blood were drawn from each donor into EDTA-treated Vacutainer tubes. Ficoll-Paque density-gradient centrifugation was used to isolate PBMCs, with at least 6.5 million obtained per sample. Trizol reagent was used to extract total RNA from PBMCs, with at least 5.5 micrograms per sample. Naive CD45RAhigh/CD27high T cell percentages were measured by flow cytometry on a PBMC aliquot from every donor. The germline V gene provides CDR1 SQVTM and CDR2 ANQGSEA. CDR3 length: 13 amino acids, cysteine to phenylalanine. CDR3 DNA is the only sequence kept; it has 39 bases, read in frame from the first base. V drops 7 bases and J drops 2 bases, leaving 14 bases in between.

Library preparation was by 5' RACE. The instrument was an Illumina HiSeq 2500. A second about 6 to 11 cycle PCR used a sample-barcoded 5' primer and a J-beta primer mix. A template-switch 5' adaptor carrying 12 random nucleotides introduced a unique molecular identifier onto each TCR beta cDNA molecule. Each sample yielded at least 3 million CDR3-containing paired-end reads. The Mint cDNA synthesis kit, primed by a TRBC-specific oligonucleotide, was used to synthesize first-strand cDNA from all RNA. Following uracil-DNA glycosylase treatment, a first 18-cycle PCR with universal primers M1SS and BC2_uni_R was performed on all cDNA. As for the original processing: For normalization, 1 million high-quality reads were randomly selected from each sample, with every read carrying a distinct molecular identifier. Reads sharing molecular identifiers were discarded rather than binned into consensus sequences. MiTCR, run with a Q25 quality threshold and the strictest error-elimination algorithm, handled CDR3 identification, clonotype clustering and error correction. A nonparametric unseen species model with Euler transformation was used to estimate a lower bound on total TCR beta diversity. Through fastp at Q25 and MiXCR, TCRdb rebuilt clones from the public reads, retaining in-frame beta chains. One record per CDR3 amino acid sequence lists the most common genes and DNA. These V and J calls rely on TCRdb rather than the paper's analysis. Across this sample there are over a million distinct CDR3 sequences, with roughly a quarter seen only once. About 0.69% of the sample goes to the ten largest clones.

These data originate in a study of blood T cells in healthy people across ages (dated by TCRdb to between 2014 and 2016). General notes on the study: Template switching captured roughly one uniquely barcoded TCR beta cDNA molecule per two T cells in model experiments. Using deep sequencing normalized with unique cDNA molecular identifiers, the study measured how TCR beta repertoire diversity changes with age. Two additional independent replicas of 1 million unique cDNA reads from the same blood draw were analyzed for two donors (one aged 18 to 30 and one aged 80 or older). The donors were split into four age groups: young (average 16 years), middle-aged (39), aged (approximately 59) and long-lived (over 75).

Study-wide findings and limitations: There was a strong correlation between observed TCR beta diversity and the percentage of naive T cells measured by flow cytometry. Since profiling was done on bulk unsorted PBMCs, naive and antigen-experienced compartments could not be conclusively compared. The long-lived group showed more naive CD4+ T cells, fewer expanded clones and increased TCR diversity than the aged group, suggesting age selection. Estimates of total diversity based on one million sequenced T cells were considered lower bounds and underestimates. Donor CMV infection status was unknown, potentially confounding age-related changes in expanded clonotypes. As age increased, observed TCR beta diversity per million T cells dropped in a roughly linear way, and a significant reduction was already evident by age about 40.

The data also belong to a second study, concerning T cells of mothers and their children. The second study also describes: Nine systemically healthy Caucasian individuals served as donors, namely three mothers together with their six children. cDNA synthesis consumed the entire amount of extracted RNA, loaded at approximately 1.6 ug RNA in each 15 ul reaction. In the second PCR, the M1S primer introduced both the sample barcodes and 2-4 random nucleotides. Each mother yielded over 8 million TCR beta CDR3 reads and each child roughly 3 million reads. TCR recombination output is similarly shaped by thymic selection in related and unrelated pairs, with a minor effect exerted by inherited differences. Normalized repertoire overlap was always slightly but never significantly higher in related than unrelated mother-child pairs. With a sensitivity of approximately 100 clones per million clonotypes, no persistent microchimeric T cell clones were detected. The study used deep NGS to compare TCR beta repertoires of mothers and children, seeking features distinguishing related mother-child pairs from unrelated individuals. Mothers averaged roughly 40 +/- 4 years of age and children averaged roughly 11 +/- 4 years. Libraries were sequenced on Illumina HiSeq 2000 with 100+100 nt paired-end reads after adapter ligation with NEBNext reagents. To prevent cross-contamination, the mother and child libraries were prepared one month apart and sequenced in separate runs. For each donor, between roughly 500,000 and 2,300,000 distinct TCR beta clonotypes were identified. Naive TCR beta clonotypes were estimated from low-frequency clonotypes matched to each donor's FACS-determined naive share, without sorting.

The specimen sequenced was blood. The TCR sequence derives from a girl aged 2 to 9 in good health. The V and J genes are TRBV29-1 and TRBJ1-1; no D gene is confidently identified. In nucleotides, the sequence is TGCAGCGGCCAAGCGGCAGCCAACACTGAAGCTTTCTTT. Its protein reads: CSGQAAANTEAFF.